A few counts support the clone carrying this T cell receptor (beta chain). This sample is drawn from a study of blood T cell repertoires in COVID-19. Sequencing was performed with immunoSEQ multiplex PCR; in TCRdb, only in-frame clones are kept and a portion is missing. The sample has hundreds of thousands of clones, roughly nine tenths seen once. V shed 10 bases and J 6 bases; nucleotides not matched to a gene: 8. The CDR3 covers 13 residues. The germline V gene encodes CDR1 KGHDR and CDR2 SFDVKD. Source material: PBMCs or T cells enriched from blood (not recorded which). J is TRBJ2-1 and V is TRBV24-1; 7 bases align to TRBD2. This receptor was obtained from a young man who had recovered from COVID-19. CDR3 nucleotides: TGTGCCACAACCGGGAGGCAGGGCAATGAGCAGTTCTTC. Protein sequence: CATTGRQGNEQFF.